This T cell receptor (beta chain) was recorded in a study of T cells after yellow fever vaccination. Study-level background: Any fraction with a low cell number was prepared using SMART-Seq v4 Ultra Low Input.

This CDR3 has 12 amino acids. Trimming stripped 0 bases from V and 4 bases from J, with 4 bases between. Germline CDR1 reads SNHLY; CDR2 reads FYNNEI. TCR cDNA was made by 5'RACE template switching, adding a universal primer site and UMIs. TCRdb recomputed calls from the 5' RACE reads with MiXCR, one row per CDR3 protein. The repertoire consists of some 290,000 distinct CDR3 sequences, with about 10% occurring once and the leading ten covering about 3.3%. In its sample, this clonotype was seen a few times. Its antigen is currently unknown. Whole-study results and caveats: Boosting was followed by the reappearance of most primary-vaccination clones (approximately 95% CD4, 88% CD8).

The rearrangement joins TRBV2 to TRBJ2-7; D is unresolved. The clonotype comes from a man between 18 and 29 years old who received the YFV17D yellow fever vaccine. This specimen consisted of CD4+ T cells sorted from PBMCs, obtained 45 days after the yellow fever booster vaccination. The CDR3 DNA reads TGTGCCAGCAGTGAAGCGCGGTACGAGCAGTACGTC. Its translation is CASSEARYEQYV.